This TCR beta chain was documented in a study of early stage breast cancer tumors. Regarding the study as a whole: Compared with adjacent normal breast, tumors showed around 2.5-fold denser, more clonal T cells.

The length of the CDR3 is 15 residues. Germline-derived CDR1 and CDR2 are SQVTM and ANQGSEA. V was trimmed by 3 bases and J by 0 bases, leaving 11 bases between them. Assay: immunoSEQ multiplex PCR; the TCRdb copy retains only in-frame clones and omits some. The sample holds 25,000 to 35,000 clones, 50% to 75% seen once. A few counts support this clone. Its antigen is not identified. Roughly 18-55 mg of tissue was diced for each tumor. The specimen was breast tumor tissue. This receptor was taken from a person aged 50-59 years with breast cancer. V and J are TRBV29-1 and TRBJ1-4; TRBD1 is a possible D gene (5 bases). The CDR3 DNA follows: TGCAGCGTTGACGGAGGGGCGGCAACTAATGAAAAACTGTTTTTT. Translation: CSVDGGAATNEKLFF.